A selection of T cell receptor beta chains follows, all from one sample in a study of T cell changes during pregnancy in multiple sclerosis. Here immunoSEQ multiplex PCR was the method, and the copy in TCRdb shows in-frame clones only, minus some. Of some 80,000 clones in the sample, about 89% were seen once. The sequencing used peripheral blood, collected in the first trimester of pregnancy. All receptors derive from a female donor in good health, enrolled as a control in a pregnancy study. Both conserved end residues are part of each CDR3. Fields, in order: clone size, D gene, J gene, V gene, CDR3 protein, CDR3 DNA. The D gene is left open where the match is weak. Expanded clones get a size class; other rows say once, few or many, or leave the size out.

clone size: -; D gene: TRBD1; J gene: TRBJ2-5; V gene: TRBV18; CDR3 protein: CASSPFPGTGKQETQYF; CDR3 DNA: TGTGCCAGCTCACCGTTCCCCGGGACAGGCAAACAAGAGACCCAGTACTTC
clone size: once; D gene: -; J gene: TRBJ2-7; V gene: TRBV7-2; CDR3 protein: CASSLVQAGALYEQYF; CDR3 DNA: TGTGCCAGCAGCTTAGTTCAGGCGGGGGCACTCTACGAGCAGTACTTC
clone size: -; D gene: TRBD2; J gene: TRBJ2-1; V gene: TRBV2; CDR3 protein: CASRPTSGGFANEQFF; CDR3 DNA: TGTGCCAGCAGACCTACTAGCGGGGGATTCGCCAATGAGCAGTTCTTC
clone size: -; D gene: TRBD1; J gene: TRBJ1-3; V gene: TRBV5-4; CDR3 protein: CASSSYRGPGSGNTIYF; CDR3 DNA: TGTGCCAGCAGCTCCTACAGGGGGCCAGGCTCCGGAAACACCATATATTTT
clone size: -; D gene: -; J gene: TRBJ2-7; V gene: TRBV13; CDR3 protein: CASSLQLYEQYF; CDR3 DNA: TGTGCCAGCAGCTTACAGTTATACGAGCAGTACTTC
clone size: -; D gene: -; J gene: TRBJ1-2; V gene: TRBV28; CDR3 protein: CASSFNGYTF; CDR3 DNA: TGTGCCAGCAGTTTCAATGGCTACACCTTC
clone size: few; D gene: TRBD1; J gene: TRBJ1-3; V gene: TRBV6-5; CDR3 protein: CASSLGQGGNTIYF; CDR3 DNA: TGTGCCAGCAGCCTCGGACAGGGTGGAAACACCATATATTTT
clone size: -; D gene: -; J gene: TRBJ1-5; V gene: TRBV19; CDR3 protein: CASSTHLRGGHQPQHF; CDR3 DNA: TGTGCCAGTAGTACACATCTTCGGGGGGGGCATCAGCCCCAGCATTTT
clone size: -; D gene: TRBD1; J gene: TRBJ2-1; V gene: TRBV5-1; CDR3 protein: CASSLAAAGTGDEQFF; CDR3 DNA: TGCGCCAGCAGCTTGGCCGCTGCCGGGACAGGCGATGAGCAGTTCTTC
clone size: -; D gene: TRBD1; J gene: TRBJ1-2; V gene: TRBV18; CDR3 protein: CASSPRQGSHGYTF; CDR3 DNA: TGTGCCAGCTCACCACGACAGGGGAGCCATGGCTACACCTTC
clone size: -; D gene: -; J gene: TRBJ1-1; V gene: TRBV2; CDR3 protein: CASTIRIAGAIGSNTEAFF; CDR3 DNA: TGTGCCAGCACCATACGAATTGCAGGGGCGATCGGATCGAACACTGAAGCTTTCTTT
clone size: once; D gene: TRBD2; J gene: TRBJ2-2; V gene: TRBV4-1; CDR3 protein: CASSQKGGLTNTGELFF; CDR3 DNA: TGCGCCAGCAGCCAAAAGGGAGGGCTAACGAACACCGGGGAGCTGTTTTTT
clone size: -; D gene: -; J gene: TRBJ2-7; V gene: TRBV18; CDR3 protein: CASSPYPSYEQYF; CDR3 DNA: TGTGCCAGCTCACCCTATCCTTCCTACGAGCAGTACTTC
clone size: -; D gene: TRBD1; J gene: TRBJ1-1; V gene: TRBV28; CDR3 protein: CASAKQGVTEAFF; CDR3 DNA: TGTGCCAGCGCTAAACAGGGGGTAACTGAAGCTTTCTTT
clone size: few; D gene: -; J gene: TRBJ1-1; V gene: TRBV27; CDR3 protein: CASSLSFVSTEAFF; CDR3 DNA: TGTGCCAGCAGTTTATCTTTTGTTAGCACTGAAGCTTTCTTT
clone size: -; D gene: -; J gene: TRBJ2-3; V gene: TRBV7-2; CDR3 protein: CASSLGPGDTQYF; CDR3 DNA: TGTGCCAGCAGCTTAGGGCCAGGAGATACGCAGTATTTT
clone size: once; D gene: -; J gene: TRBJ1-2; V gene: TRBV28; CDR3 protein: CASSLGQGYHYGYTF; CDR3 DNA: TGTGCCAGCAGTTTAGGGCAGGGGTACCACTATGGCTACACCTTC
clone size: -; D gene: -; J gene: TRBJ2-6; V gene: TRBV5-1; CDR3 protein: CASSLALSSGANVLTF; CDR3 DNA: TGCGCCAGCAGCTTGGCCTTATCCTCTGGGGCCAACGTCCTGACTTTC
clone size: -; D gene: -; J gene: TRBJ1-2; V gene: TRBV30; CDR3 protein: CASFRGGNYGYTF; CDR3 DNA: TGTGCCTCTTTTAGGGGGGGGAACTATGGCTACACCTTC
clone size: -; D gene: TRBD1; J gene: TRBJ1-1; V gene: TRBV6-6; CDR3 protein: CASILGQAALEAFF; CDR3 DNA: TGTGCCAGCATTCTAGGACAGGCCGCTCTAGAAGCTTTCTTT
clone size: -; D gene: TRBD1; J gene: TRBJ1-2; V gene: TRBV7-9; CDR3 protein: CASSSLGRTGYYGYTF; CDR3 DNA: TGTGCCAGCAGCTCCCTCGGGCGGACAGGGTACTATGGCTACACCTTC
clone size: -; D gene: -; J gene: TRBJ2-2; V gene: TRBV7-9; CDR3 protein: CASSTTGQTTGELFF; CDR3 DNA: TGTGCCAGCAGCACAACAGGACAGACCACCGGGGAGCTGTTTTTT
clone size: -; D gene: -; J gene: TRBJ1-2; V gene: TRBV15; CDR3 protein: CATSRGGRPGGYTF; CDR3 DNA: TGTGCCACCAGCAGAGGTGGGCGACCGGGGGGCTACACCTTC
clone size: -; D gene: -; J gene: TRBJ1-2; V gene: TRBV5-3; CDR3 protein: CARSPGTRLGYTF; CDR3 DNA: TGTGCCAGAAGCCCGGGGACAAGGCTAGGCTACACCTTC
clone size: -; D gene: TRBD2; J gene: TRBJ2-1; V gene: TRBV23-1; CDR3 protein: CASSPAAGTSGRRYNEQFF; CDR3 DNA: TGCGCCAGCAGCCCTGCCGCCGGGACTAGCGGGAGGAGATACAATGAGCAGTTCTTC
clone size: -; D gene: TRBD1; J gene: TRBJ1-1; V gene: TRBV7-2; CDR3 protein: CASSSGQMNTEAFF; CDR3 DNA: TGTGCCAGCAGCTCGGGACAGATGAACACTGAAGCTTTCTTT
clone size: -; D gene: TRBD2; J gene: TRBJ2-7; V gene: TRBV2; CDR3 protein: CASSIGLAGEYEQYF; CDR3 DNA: TGTGCCAGCAGTATCGGACTAGCGGGAGAGTACGAGCAGTACTTC
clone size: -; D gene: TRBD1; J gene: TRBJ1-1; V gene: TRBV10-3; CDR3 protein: CAISARTGQTAEAFF; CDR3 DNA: TGTGCCATCAGTGCCCGGACAGGGCAGACCGCTGAAGCTTTCTTT
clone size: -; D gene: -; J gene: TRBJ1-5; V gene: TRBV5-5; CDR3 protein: CASSLALGGNQPQHF; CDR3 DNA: TGTGCCAGCAGCTTGGCCTTAGGGGGCAATCAGCCCCAGCATTTT
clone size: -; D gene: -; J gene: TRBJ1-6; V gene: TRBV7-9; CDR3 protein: CASSPRGVVNSPLHF; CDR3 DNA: TGTGCCAGCAGCCCCCGGGGGGTCGTTAATTCACCCCTCCACTTT
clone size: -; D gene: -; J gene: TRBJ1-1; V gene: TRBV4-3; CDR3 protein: CASSQESSTDTEAFF; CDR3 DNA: TGCGCCAGCAGCCAAGAATCGTCTACGGACACTGAAGCTTTCTTT
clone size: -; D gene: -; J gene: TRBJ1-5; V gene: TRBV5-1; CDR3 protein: CASSRNGGNQPQHF; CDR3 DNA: TGCGCCAGCAGCCGGAACGGAGGCAATCAGCCCCAGCATTTT
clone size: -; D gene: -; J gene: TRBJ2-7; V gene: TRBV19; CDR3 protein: CASRPTQSYEQYF; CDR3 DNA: TGTGCCAGTAGGCCAACACAAAGCTACGAGCAGTACTTC
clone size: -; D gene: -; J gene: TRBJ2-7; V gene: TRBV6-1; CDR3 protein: CASSVTGTQYEQYF; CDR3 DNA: TGTGCCAGCAGTGTTACCGGGACACAGTACGAGCAGTACTTC
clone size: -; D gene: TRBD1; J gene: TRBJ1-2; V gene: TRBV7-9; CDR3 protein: CASSSRDRGNYGYTF; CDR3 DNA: TGTGCCAGCAGCTCCAGGGACAGGGGAAACTATGGCTACACCTTC
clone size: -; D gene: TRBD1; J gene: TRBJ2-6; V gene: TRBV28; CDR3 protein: CASNHQTGPSGANVLTF; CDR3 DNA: TGTGCCAGCAACCATCAGACAGGGCCATCTGGGGCCAACGTCCTGACTTTC
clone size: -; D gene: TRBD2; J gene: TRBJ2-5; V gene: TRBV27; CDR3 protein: CASSLSPGTSGKETQYF; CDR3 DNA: TGTGCCAGCAGTTTATCTCCGGGGACTAGCGGTAAAGAGACCCAGTACTTC
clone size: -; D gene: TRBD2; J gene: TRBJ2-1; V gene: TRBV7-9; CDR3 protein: CASSPGGLVNEQFF; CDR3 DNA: TGTGCCAGCAGCCCCGGGGGACTAGTCAATGAGCAGTTCTTC
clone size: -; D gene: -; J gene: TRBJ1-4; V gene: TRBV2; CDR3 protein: CASSEAQAGPEKLFF; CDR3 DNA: TGTGCCAGCAGTGAAGCGCAGGCAGGGCCTGAAAAACTGTTTTTT
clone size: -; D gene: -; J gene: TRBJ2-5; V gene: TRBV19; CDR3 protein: CASSIEASKETQYF; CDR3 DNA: TGTGCCAGTAGTATAGAGGCCTCCAAAGAGACCCAGTACTTC
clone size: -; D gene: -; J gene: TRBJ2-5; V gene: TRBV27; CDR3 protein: CASSSRETQYF; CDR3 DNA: TGTGCCAGCAGTTCCAGGGAGACCCAGTACTTC
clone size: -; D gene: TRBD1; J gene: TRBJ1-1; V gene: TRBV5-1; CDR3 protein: CASRILPNSGTGGTEAFF; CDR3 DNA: TGCGCCAGCCGAATTTTGCCCAATTCCGGGACAGGGGGCACTGAAGCTTTCTTT
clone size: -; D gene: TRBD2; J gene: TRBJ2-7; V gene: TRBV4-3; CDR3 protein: CASSPGLSYEQYF; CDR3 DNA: TGCGCCAGCAGCCCGGGACTATCCTACGAGCAGTACTTC
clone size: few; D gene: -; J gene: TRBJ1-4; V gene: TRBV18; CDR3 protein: CASSPPSGVGEKLFF; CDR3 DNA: TGTGCCAGCTCACCACCCTCAGGGGTTGGTGAAAAACTGTTTTTT
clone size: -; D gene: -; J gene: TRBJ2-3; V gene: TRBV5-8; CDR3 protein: CASSFQGYTDTQYF; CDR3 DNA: TGTGCCAGCAGCTTTCAGGGTTACACAGATACGCAGTATTTT
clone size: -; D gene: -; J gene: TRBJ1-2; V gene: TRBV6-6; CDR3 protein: CASSSATDLYGYTF; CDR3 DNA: TGTGCCAGCAGTTCCGCGACAGATCTCTATGGCTACACCTTC
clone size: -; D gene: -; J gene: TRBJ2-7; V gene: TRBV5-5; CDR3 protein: CASSFDSPLEQYF; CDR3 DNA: TGTGCCAGCAGCTTTGACAGTCCCTTAGAGCAGTACTTC
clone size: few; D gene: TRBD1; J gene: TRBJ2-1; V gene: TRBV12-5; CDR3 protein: CASGLNPQGANNEQFF; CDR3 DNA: TGTGCTAGTGGTTTGAATCCCCAGGGGGCGAACAATGAGCAGTTCTTC
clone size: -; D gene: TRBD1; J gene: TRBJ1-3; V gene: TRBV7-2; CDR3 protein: CASGLQGTTVGNTIYF; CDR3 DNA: TGTGCCAGCGGGCTACAGGGGACAACCGTGGGGAACACCATATATTTT
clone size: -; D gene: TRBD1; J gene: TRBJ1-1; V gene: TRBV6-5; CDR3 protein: CASSYWTGPNTEAFF; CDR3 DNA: TGTGCCAGCAGTTACTGGACAGGGCCAAACACTGAAGCTTTCTTT
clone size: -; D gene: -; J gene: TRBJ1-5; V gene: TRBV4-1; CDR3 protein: CASSQGRAGNQPQHF; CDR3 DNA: TGCGCCAGCAGCCAAGGCAGGGCGGGCAATCAGCCCCAGCATTTT
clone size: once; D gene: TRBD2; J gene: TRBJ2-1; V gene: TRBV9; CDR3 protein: CASSPPAGRDNEQFF; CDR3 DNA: TGTGCCAGCAGCCCCCCAGCGGGACGGGACAATGAGCAGTTCTTC
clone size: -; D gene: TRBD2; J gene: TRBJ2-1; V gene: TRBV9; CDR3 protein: CASSVEDSGGADEQFF; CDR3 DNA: TGTGCCAGCAGCGTAGAGGATAGCGGGGGGGCTGATGAGCAGTTCTTC
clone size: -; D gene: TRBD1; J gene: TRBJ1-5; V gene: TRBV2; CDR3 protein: CASKTGGVRNQPQHF; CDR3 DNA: TGTGCCAGCAAGACAGGGGGCGTAAGGAATCAGCCCCAGCATTTT
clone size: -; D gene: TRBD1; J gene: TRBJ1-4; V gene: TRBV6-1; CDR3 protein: CASSATARQGQNEKLFF; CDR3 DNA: TGTGCCAGCAGTGCTACAGCCCGACAGGGCCAAAATGAAAAACTGTTTTTT
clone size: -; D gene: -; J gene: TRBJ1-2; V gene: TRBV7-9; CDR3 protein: CASSLSSQPLYGYTF; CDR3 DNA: TGTGCCAGCAGCTTAAGTTCACAGCCCCTCTATGGCTACACCTTC
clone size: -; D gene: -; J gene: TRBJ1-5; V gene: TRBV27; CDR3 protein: CASSGDTQQSSNQPQHF; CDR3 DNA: TGTGCCAGCAGTGGGGACACCCAGCAGAGTAGCAATCAGCCCCAGCATTTT